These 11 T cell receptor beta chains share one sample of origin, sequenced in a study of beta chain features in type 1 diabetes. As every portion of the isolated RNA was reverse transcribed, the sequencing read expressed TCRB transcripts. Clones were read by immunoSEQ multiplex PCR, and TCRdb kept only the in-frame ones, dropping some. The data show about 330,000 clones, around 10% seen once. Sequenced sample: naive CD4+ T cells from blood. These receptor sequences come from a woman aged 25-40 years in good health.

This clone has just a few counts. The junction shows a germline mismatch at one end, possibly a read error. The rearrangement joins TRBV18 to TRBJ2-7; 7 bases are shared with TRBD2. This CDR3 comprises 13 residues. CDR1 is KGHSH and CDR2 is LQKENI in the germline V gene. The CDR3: CASSPSFWRELYF. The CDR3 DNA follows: TGTGCCAGCTCACCGTCTTTCTGGCGGGAGCTGTACTTC.

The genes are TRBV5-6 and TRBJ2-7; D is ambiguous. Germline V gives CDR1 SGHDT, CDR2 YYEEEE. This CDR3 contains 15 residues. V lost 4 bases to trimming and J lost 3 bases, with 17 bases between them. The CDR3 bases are TGTGCCAGCAGCCGCGGCCTGAACTCTCTCTACGAGCAGTACTTC. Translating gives CASSRGLNSLYEQYF.

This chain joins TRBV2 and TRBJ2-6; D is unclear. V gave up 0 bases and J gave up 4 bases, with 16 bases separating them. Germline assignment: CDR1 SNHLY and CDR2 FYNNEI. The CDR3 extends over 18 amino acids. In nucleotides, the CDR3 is TGTGCCAGCAGTGAAGCTTTGGGCACTTTGCTGGGGGCCAACGTCCTGACTTTC. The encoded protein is CASSEALGTLLGANVLTF.

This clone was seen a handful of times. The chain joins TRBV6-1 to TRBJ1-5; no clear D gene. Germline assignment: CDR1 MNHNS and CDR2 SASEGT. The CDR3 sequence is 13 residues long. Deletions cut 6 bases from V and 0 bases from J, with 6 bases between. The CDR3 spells CASRENSNQPQHF. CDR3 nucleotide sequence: TGTGCCAGCAGAGAGAATAGCAATCAGCCCCAGCATTTT.

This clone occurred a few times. The CDR3 region has the DNA TGTGCCAGCATGGAGGGAGGGCGGAATGAGCAGTTCTTC. Translating gives CASMEGGRNEQFF. The genes are TRBV28 and TRBJ2-1, with 7 bases that match TRBD2. CDR1 is MDHEN, CDR2 SYDVKM, per germline. There are 13 residues in the CDR3. V gave up 7 bases and J gave up 7 bases; unmatched junction bases: 7.

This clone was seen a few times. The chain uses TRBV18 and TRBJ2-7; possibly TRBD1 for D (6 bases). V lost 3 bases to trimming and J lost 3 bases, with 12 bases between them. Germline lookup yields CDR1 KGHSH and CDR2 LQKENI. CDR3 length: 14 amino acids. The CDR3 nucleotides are TGTGCCAGCTCACCGAATGGGGGCTTCTACGAGCAGTACTTC. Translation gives CASSPNGGFYEQYF. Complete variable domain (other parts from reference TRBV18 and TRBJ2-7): NAGVMQNPRHLVRRRGQEARLRCSPMKGHSHVYWYRQLPEEGLKFMVYLQKENIIDESGMPKERFSAEFPKEGPSILRIQQVVRGDSAAYFCASSPNGGFYEQYFGPGTRLTVT.

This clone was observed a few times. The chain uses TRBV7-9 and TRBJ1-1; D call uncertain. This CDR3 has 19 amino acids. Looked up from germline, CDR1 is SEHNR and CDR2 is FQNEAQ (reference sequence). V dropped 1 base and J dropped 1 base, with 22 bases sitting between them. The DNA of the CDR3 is TGTGCCAGCAGCTTAGGTTCAGGTCCCGCTTATCGGTCGAACACTGAAGCTTTCTTT. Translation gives CASSLGSGPAYRSNTEAFF.

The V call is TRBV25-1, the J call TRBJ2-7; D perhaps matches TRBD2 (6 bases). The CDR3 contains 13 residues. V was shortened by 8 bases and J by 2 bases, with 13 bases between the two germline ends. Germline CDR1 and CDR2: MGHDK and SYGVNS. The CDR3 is CASSSALPYEQYF. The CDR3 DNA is TGTGCCAGCTCTAGCGCCCTACCCTACGAGCAGTACTTC.

The CDR3 coding sequence is TGTGCCATCAGTGAGGGGACAGGAGATAACTATGGCTACACCTTC. It translates to CAISEGTGDNYGYTF. The chain has TRBV10-3 and TRBJ1-2; 8 nucleotides match TRBD1. The CDR3 spans 15 residues. With 2 bases clipped from V and 1 base from J, the junction kept 3 bases outside the gene matches. CDR1 is ENHRY and CDR2 is SYGVKD in the germline V gene.

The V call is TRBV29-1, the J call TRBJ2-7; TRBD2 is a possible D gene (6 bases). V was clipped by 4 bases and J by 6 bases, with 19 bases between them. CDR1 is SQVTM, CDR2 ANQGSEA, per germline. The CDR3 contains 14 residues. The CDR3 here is CSVGPGTSISEQYF. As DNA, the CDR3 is TGCAGCGTTGGGCCCGGAACTAGCATTAGCGAGCAGTACTTC.

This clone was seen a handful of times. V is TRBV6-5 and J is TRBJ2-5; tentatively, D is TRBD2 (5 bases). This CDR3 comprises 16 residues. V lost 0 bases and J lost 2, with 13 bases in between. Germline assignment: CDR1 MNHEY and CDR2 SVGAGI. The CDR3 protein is CASSYSPRADQETQYF. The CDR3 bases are TGTGCCAGCAGTTACTCCCCGAGAGCGGATCAAGAGACCCAGTACTTC.